This T cell receptor beta chain was retrieved from a study of blood T cell repertoires in COVID-19. The V and J ends lost 4 bases and 0 bases respectively, with 13 bases between them. Germline CDR1 and CDR2: SGHRS and YFSETQ. CDR3 size: 16 residues. TCRdb's copy holds only in-frame clones and misses some; the assay was immunoSEQ multiplex PCR. Among about 170,000 clones listed, around 85% were seen once. This TCR was recovered from a man aged 55-75 years who had recovered from COVID-19. The V gene is TRBV5-1, the J gene TRBJ2-2; possibly TRBD1 for D (5 bases). The specimen was peripheral blood. CDR3 DNA sequence: TGCGCCAGCAGCCCGACAGCCGTTGCGAACACCGGGGAGCTGTTTTTT. Encoded protein: CASSPTAVANTGELFF.